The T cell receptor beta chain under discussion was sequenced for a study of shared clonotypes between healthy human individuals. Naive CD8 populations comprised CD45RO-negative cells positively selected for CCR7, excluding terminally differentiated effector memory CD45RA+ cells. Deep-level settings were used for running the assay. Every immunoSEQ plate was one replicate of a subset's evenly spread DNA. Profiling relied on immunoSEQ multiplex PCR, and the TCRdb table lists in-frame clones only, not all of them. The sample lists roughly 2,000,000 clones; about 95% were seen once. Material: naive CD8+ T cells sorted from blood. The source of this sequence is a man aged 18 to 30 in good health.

CDR3 in amino acids: CASTLHPGGVSSYEQYF. CDR3 nucleotide sequence: TGTGCCAGCACCTTACACCCGGGGGGGGTGAGCTCCTACGAGCAGTACTTC. The V gene is TRBV5-5, the J gene TRBJ2-7; 8 nucleotides agree with TRBD2. The germline gives CDR1 SGHKS, CDR2 YYEKEE (reference sequence). V was pared by 6 bases and J by 0 bases, with 14 bases of the junction left unmatched. The CDR3 is made up of 17 amino acids.